The clone carrying this T cell receptor beta chain was recorded once. Its matching antigen is unknown. The method was immunoSEQ multiplex PCR; TCRdb's version includes in-frame clones alone and lacks a portion of them. The data show more than 20,000 clones, about four fifths seen once. This specimen comes from a study of EBV T-cell therapy then PD-1 blockade in nasopharyngeal carcinoma. Regarding treatment: AdE1-LMPpoly-expanded autologous EBV-specific T-cell therapy followed by anti-PD-1 nivolumab. This receptor was identified in a man in his forties or fifties with nasopharyngeal carcinoma. The sample consisted of CD8+ T cells from blood, taken at day -245 from a patient whose treatment included autologous EBV-specific T cells and nivolumab.

The CDR3 DNA reads TGTGCCAGCAGTTCTCTCGACAGGCGCGGGGATGGCTACACCTTC. It encodes CASSSLDRRGDGYTF. V gene TRBV6-5 combines with J gene TRBJ1-2; a weak D match, TRBD1 (6 bases). CDR3 length equals 15 residues. Germline CDR1 reads MNHEY; CDR2 reads SVGAGI. Trimming took 4 bases from V and 6 from J, leaving 18 bases between them.